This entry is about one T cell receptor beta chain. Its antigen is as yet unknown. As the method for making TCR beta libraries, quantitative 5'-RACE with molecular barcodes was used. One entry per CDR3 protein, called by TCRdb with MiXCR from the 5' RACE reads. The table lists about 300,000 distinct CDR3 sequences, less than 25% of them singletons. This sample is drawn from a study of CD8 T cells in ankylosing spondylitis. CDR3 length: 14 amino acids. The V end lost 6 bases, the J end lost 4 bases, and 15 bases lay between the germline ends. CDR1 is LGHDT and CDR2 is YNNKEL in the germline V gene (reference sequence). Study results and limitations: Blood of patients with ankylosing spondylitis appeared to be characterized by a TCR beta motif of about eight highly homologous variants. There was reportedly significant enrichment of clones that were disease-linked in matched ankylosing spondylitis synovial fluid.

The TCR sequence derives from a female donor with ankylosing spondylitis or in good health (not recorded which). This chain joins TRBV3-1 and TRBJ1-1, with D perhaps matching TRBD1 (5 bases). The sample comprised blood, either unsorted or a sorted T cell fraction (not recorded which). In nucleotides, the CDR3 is TGTGCCAGCAGTCGGGGGAGGGCAGCCACTGAAGCTTTCTTT. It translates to CASSRGRAATEAFF.